This TCR beta chain is drawn from a study of T-cell reconstitution after alpha-beta-depleted transplantation in children. General study findings and limits: About two months after transplant, alpha-beta T cells reportedly came from several hundred expanded graft clones.

This clonotype has a handful of counts. What it recognizes is unknown. Germline V lookup: CDR1 MDHEN, CDR2 SYDVKM. This CDR3 region has 13 residues. Germline trimming cut 5 bases from V and 7 bases from J; bases unmatched to any gene: 7. It was with unique molecular identifiers that the TCRbeta library was prepared. Using its own MiXCR run on the PCR reads, TCRdb lists one record per CDR3 protein. The sample has a few hundred thousand distinct CDR3 sequences; over 25% are singletons. The chain recombines TRBV28 with TRBJ1-1, with TRBD1 matching 7 bases. The source material was PBMCs, sampled before TCRalphabeta/CD19-depleted stem cell transplant. The source of this sequence is a boy younger than two with Wiskott-Aldrich syndrome, due to receive a stem cell transplant. The CDR3 spells CASSRQGMGEAFF. The CDR3 bases are TGTGCCAGCAGTCGACAGGGTATGGGTGAAGCTTTCTTT. Supplemented by reference TRBV28 and TRBJ1-1, the full variable domain reads DVKVTQSSRYLVKRTGEKVFLECVQDMDHENMFWYRQDPGLGLRLIYFSYDVKMKEKGDIPEGYSVSREKKERFSLILESASTNQTSMYLCASSRQGMGEAFFGQGTRLTVV.